This T cell receptor beta chain was identified during a study of blood T cell repertoires in COVID-19. Study context: Researchers got acute and convalescent COVID-19 samples from the United States, Italy and Spain. Sources were T cells, B-cell-depleted T cells, or PBMCs; the material itself was cDNA or gDNA.

As regards this clone: Within the sample, other DNA sequences also encode this same CDR3.

Recovered Cohort 3 donors showed two negative PCRs, clearance, or symptom resolution. Per the original data handling: Amplification from reference gene primers served as the basis for estimated nucleated cell counts. The table came from immunoSEQ multiplex PCR; TCRdb's copy has only in-frame clones and leaves some out. V, J and clone size derive from that table, while D and trimming were established from the DNA sequence. This table holds 370,000 or so clones, roughly 86% found once. Germline CDR1 is LNHDA and CDR2 is SQIVND (reference sequence). The CDR3 loop spans 13 amino acids. The ends were cut back, 3 bases at V and 2 bases at J, with 7 bases in the middle.

The chain has TRBV19 and TRBJ1-2; D is unresolved. The TCR sequence derives from a young man who had recovered from COVID-19. Material for sequencing was PBMCs or T cells enriched from blood (not recorded which). CDR3 region: CASSMGRNYGYTF. Written as DNA, the CDR3 is TGTGCCAGTAGTATGGGGAGAAACTATGGCTACACCTTC.